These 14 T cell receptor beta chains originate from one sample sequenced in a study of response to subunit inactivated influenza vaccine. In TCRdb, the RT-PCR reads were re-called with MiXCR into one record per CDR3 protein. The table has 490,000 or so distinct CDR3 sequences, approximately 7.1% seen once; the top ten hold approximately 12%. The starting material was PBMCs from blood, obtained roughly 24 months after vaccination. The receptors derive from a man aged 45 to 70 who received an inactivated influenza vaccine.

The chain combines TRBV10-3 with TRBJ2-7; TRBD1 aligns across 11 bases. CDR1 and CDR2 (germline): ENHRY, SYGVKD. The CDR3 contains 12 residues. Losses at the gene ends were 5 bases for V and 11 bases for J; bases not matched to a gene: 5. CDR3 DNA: TGTGCCATCAGTACGGACAGGGGGCCGGAGTACTTC. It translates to CAISTDRGPEYF.

The CDR3 DNA sequence: TGTGCCAGCAGTTACACTTCCTCCTACGAGCAGTACTTC. Translation gives CASSYTSSYEQYF. The V call is TRBV6-2 or TRBV6-3, the J call TRBJ2-7; D call uncertain. Germline CDR1 MNHEY, CDR2 SVGEGT. V lost 2 bases and J lost 0, with 5 bases in between. The CDR3 is 13 residues long.

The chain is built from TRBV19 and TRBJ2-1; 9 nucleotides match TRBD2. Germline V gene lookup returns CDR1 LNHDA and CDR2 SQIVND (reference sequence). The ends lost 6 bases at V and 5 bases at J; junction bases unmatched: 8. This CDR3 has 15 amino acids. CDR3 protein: CASSVRSGSHNEQFF. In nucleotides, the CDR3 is TGTGCCAGTAGCGTGCGTAGCGGGAGCCACAATGAGCAGTTCTTC.

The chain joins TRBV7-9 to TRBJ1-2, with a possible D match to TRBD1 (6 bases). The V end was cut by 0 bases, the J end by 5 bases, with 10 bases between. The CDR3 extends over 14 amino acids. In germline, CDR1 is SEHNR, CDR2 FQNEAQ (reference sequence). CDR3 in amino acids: CASSLASRGYGYTF. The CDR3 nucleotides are TGTGCCAGCAGCTTAGCGTCCAGGGGATATGGCTACACCTTC.

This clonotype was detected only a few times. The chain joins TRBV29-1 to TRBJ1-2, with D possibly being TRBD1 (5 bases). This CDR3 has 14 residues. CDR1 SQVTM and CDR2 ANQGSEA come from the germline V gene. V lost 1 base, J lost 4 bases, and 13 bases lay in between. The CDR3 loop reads CSVEAAGWSYGYTF. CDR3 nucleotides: TGCAGCGTTGAAGCGGCAGGGTGGTCCTATGGCTACACCTTC.

The CDR3 DNA reads TGTGCCAGCAGCAGGAGGGACAGGGCAAACACTGAAGCTTTCTTT. It is translated as CASSRRDRANTEAFF. The V gene is TRBV5-6, the J gene TRBJ1-1, with 9 nucleotides matching TRBD1. The CDR3 is 15 residues long. Unmatched junction bases numbered 6, after V lost 4 bases and J lost 2 bases. The V gene's germline CDR1 is SGHDT and CDR2 YYEEEE. The complete variable domain, with remaining parts taken from reference TRBV5-6 and TRBJ1-1, reads DAGVTQSPTHLIKTRGQQVTLRCSPKSGHDTVSWYQQALGQGPQFIFQYYEEEERQRGNFPDRFSGHQFPNYSSELNVNALLLGDSALYLCASSRRDRANTEAFFGQGTRLTVV.

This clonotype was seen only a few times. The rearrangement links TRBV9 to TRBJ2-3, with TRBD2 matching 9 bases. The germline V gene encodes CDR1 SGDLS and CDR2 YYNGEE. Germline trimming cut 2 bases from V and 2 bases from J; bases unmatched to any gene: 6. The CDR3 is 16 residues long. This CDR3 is CASSVFIAGDTDTQYF. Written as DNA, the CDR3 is TGTGCCAGCAGCGTTTTTATAGCGGGGGACACAGATACGCAGTATTTT.

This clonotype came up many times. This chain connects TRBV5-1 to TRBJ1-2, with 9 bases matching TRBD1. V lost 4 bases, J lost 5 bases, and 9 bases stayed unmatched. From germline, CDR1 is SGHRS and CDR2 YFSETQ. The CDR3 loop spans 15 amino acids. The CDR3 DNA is TGCGCCAGCAGCGCGACCGGGACAGGGAGTTATGGCTACACCTTC. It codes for CASSATGTGSYGYTF.

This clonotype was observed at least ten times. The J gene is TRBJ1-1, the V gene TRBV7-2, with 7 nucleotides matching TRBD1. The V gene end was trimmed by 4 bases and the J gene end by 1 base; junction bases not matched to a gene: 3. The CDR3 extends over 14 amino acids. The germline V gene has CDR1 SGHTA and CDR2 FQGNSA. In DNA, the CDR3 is TGTGCCAGCAGCTCCTGGACAGGGAACACTGAAGCTTTCTTT. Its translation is CASSSWTGNTEAFF.

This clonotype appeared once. For the CDR3, the DNA is TGTGCCAGCGCCAACGGTCGGACAGGTAACAATGAGCAGTTCTTC. It codes for CASANGRTGNNEQFF. The chain combines TRBV27 with TRBJ2-1; the match to TRBD1 covers 7 bases. Per the germline V gene, CDR1 is MNHEY and CDR2 is SMNVEV (reference sequence). V lost 8 bases and J lost 5; bases outside the gene matches: 12. This CDR3 region has 15 residues.

The CDR3 reads CSARSHRGSTEAFF. CDR3 nucleotides: TGCAGTGCTAGATCCCACAGGGGTTCCACTGAAGCTTTCTTT. This chain uses TRBV20-1 with TRBJ1-1; 7 bases map to TRBD1. Per germline, CDR1 DFQATT and CDR2 SNEGSKA (reference sequence). The junction had 7 bases not matched to a gene; V was cut back by 2 bases and J by 4 bases. The CDR3 is made up of 14 amino acids.

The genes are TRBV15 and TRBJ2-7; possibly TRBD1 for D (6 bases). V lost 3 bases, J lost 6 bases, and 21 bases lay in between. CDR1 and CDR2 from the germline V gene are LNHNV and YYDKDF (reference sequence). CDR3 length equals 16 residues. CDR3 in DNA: TGTGCCACCAGCAGTTTATCAGGGGTTGAGGTTCTCGAGCAGTACTTC. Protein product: CATSSLSGVEVLEQYF.

The CDR3 sequence: CASSPAGANEKLFF. The CDR3 region has the DNA TGCGCCAGCAGCCCAGCAGGGGCAAATGAAAAACTGTTTTTT. J is TRBJ1-4 and V is TRBV5-1; perhaps TRBD1 as D (6 bases). The V gene's germline CDR1 is SGHRS and CDR2 YFSETQ. Between the trimmed V and J ends, which lost 4 bases and 5 bases, there was a span of 12 bases. CDR3 length equals 14 residues. Drawing the rest from reference TRBV5-1 and TRBJ1-4, the complete variable domain is KAGVTQTPRYLIKTRGQQVTLSCSPISGHRSVSWYQQTPGQGLQFLFEYFSETQRNKGNFPGRFSGRQFSNSRSEMNVSTLELGDSALYLCASSPAGANEKLFFGSGTQLSVL.

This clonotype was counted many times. The CDR3, as DNA: TGTGCCAGCAGGAATTCCTACGAGCAGTACTTC. This encodes CASRNSYEQYF. The chain couples TRBV12-3 or TRBV12-4 to TRBJ2-7; unclear D gene. V was clipped by 6 bases and J by 1 base, with 4 bases between them. The CDR3 has 11 residues.